This T cell receptor beta chain came from a study of cytomegalovirus exposure and HLA in healthy donors. The wider study: A subsequent analysis stated that the roughly 130 validation repertoires were run on the same platform as the approximately 700 first-cohort repertoires.

General study findings and limits: The study recorded over 150 TCR beta chains that were cytomegalovirus-associated. Using the classifier, cytomegalovirus status was reportedly diagnosed with high specificity and sensitivity.

Comments on this clone: The antigen remains unidentified.

V was trimmed by 6 bases and J by 4 bases, leaving 12 bases between them. This CDR3 contains 13 residues. CDR1 is MNHEY and CDR2 is SVGAGI in the germline V gene. Here immunoSEQ multiplex PCR was the method, and the copy in TCRdb shows in-frame clones only, minus some. Of 200,000 to 250,000 clones listed, roughly nine tenths are singletons. Sample: PBMCs. The origin of this receptor is a young man in good health and CMV-seropositive. V is TRBV6-5 and J is TRBJ1-1; D gene unclear. CDR3 DNA: TGTGCCAGCAGCCGAGGGTACGGCACTGAAGCTTTCTTT. It encodes CASSRGYGTEAFF.